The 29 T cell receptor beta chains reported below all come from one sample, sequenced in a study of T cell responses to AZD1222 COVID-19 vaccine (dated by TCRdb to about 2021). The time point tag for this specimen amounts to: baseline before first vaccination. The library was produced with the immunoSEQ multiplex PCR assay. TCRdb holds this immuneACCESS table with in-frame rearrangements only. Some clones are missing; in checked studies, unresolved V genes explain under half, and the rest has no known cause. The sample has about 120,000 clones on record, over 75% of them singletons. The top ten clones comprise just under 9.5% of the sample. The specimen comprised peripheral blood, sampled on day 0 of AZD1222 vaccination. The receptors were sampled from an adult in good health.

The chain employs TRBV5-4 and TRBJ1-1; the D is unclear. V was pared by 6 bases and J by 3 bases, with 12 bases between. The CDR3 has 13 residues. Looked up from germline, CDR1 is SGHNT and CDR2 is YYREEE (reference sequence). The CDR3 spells CASTPPGDTEAFF. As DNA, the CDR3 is TGTGCCAGCACCCCCCCTGGAGACACTGAAGCTTTCTTT.

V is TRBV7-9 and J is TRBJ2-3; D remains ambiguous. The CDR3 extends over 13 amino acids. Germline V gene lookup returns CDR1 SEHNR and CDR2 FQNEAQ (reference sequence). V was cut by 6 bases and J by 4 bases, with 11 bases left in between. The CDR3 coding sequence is TGTGCCAGCAGACCAAATGGCCCAGATACGCAGTATTTT. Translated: CASRPNGPDTQYF.

The CDR3: CASSAQGDGANVLTF. CDR3 sequence (DNA): TGTGCCAGCAGCGCCCAGGGGGATGGGGCCAACGTCCTGACTTTC. The chain employs TRBV9 and TRBJ2-6, with 7 bases lining up with TRBD1. The CDR3 sequence is 15 residues long. Trimming removed 3 bases from V and 3 bases from J; junction bases left unmatched: 3. Germline-derived CDR1 and CDR2 are SGDLS and YYNGEE.

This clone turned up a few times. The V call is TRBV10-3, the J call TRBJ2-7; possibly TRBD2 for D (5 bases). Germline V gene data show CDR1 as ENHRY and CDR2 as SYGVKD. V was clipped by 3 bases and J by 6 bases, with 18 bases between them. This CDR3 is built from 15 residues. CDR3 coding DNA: TGTGCCATCAGTGATGGCGTACGGGGAGCCGGCGAGCAGTACTTC. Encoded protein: CAISDGVRGAGEQYF.

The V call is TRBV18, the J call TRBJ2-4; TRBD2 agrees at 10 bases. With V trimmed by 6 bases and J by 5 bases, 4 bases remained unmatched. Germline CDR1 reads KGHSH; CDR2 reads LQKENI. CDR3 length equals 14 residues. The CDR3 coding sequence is TGTGCCAGCTCCCCAACTAGCGGGGAAAACATTCAGTACTTC. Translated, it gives CASSPTSGENIQYF.

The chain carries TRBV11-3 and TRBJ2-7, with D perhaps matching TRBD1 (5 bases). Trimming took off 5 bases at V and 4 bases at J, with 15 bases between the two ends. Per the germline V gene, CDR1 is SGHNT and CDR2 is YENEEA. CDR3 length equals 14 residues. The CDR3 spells CASSPLGRAYEQYF. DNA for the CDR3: TGTGCCAGCAGCCCCCTTGGCAGGGCTTACGAGCAGTACTTC.

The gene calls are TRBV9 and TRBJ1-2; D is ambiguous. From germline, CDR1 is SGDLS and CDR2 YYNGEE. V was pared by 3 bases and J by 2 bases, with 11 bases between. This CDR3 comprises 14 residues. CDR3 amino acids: CASSEQQLNYGYTF. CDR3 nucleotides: TGTGCCAGCAGCGAACAACAGCTGAACTATGGCTACACCTTC.

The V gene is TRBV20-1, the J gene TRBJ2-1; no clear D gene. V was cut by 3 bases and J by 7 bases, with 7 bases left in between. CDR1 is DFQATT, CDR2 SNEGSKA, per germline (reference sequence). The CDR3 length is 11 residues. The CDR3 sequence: CSASDTNEQFF. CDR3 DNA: TGCAGTGCTAGCGATACGAATGAGCAGTTCTTC.

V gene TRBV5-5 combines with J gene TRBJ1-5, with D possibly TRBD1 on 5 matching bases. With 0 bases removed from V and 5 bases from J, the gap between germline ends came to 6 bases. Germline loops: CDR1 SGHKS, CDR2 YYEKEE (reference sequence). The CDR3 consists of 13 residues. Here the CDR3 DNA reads TGTGCCAGCAGCTTGGGAGGGGATCAGCCCCAGCATTTT. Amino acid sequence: CASSLGGDQPQHF.

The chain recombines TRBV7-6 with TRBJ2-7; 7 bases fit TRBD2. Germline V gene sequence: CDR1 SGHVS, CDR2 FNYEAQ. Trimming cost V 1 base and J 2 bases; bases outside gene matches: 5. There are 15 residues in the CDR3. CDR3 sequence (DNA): TGTGCCAGCAGCTTAGAGTCTAGCGGTACCTACGAGCAGTACTTC. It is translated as CASSLESSGTYEQYF.

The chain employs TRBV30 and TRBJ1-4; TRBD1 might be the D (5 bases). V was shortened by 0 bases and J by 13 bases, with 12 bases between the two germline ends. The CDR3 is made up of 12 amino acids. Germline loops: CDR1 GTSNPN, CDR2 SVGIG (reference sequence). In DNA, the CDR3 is TGTGCCTGGAGTGTATCGGTGGGGCCACTGTTTTTT. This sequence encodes CAWSVSVGPLFF.

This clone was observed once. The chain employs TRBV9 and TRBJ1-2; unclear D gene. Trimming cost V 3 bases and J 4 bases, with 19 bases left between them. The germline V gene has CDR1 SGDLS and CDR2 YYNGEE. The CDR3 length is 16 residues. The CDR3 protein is CASSDKPSDFGYGYTF. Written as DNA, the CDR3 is TGTGCCAGCAGCGATAAACCCAGCGATTTCGGCTATGGCTACACCTTC.

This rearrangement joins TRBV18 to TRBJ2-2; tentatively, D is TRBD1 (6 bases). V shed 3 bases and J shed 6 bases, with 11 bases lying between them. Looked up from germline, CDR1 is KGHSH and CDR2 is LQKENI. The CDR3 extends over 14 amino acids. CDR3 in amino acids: CASSPTGGSGELFF. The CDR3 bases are TGTGCCAGCTCACCGACAGGCGGATCCGGGGAGCTGTTTTTT. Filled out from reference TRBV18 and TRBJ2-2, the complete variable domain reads NAGVMQNPRHLVRRRGQEARLRCSPMKGHSHVYWYRQLPEEGLKFMVYLQKENIIDESGMPKERFSAEFPKEGPSILRIQQVVRGDSAAYFCASSPTGGSGELFFGEGSRLTVL.

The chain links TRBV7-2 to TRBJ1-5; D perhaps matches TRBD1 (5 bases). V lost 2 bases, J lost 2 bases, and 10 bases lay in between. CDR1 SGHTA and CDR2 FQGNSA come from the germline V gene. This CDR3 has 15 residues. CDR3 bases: TGTGCCAGCAGCTTAAGCAGGGCCGGCAATCAGCCCCAGCATTTT. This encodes CASSLSRAGNQPQHF.

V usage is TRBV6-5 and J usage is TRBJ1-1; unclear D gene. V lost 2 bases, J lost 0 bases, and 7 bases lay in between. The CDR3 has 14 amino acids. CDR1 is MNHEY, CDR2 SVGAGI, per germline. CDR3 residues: CASSYGQLNTEAFF. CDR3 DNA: TGTGCCAGCAGTTACGGGCAGTTGAACACTGAAGCTTTCTTT.

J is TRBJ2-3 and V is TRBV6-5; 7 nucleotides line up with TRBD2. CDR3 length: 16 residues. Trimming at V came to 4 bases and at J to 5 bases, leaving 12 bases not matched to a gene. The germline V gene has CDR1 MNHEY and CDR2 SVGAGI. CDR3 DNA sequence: TGTGCCAGCAGTTCCCTAGCGGTCCGGGCGGGAGATACGCAGTATTTT. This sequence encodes CASSSLAVRAGDTQYF.

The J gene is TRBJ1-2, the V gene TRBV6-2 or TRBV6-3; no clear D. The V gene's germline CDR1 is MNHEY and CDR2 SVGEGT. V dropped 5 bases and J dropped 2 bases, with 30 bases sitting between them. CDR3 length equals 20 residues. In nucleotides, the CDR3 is TGTGCCAGCAGTACCAGATCCGGTTTGGGGTTTCGTAGGTCGAACTATGGCTACACCTTC. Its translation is CASSTRSGLGFRRSNYGYTF.

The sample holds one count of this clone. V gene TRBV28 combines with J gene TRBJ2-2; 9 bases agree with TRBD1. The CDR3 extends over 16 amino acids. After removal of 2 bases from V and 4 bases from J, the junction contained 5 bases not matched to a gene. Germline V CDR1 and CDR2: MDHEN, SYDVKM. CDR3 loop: CASSLGGQGVTGELFF. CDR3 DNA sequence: TGTGCCAGCAGTTTAGGGGGACAGGGAGTCACCGGGGAGCTGTTTTTT. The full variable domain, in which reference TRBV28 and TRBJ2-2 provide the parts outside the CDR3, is DVKVTQSSRYLVKRTGEKVFLECVQDMDHENMFWYRQDPGLGLRLIYFSYDVKMKEKGDIPEGYSVSREKKERFSLILESASTNQTSMYLCASSLGGQGVTGELFFGEGSRLTVL.

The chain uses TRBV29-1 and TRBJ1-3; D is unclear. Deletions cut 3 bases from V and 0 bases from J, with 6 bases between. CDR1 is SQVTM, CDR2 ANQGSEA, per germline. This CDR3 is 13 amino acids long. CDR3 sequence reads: CSVERVSGNTIYF. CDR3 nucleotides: TGCAGCGTTGAGCGGGTCTCTGGAAACACCATATATTTT.

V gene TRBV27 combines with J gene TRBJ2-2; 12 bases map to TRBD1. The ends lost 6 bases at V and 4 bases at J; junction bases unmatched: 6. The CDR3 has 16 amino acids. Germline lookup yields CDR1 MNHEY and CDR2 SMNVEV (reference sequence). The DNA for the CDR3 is TGTGCCAGCAGGGAATGGGACAGGGGGCGCACCGGGGAGCTGTTTTTT. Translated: CASREWDRGRTGELFF.

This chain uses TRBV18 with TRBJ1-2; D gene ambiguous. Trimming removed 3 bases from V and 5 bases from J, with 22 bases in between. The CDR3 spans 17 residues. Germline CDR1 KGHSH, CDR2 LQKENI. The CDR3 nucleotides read TGTGCCAGCTCACCCTCCCTCTTAGGCAAGATTGAGTATGGCTACACCTTC. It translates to CASSPSLLGKIEYGYTF.

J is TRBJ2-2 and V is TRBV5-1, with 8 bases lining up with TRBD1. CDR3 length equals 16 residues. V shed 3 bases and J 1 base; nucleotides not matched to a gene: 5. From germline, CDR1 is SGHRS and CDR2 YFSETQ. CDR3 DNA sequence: TGCGCCAGCAGCTCCGGACAGGGCCAGAACACCGGGGAGCTGTTTTTT. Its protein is CASSSGQGQNTGELFF.

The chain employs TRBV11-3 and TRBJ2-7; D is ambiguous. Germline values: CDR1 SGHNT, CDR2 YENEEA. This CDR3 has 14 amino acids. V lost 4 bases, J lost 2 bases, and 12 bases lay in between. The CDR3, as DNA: TGTGCCAGCAGCTCCCGGACCCGAACCTACGAGCAGTACTTC. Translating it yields CASSSRTRTYEQYF.

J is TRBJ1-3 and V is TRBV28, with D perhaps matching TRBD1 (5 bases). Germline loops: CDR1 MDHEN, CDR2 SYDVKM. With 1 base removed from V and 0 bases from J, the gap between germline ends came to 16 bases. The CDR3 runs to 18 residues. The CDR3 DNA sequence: TGTGCCAGCAGTTTATTCGGGACGCACTCTCCCTCTGGAAACACCATATATTTT. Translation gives CASSLFGTHSPSGNTIYF.

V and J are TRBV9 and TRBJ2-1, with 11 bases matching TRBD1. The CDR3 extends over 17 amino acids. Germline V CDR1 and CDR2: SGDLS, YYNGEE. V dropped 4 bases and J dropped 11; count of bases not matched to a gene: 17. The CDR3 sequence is CASSPPGTGGSAIKQFF. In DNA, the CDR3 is TGTGCCAGCAGCCCCCCCGGGACAGGGGGATCTGCAATTAAGCAGTTCTTC.

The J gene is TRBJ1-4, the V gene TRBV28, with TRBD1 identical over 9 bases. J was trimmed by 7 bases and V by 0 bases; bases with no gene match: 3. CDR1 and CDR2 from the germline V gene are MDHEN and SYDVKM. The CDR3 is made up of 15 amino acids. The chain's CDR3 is CASSLWGQGGEKLFF. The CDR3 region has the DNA TGTGCCAGCAGTTTATGGGGACAGGGCGGTGAAAAACTGTTTTTT.

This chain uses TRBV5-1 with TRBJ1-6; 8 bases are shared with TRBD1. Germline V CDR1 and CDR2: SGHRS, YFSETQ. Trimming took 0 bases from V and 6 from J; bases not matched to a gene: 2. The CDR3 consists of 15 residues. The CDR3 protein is CASSLGTGTNSPLHF. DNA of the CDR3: TGCGCCAGCAGCTTGGGGACAGGGACTAATTCACCCCTCCACTTT.

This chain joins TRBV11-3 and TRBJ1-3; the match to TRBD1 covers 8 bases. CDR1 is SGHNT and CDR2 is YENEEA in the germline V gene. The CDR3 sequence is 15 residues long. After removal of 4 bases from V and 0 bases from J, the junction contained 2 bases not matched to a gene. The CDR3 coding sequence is TGTGCCAGCAGCTCAGGGGGCTACTCTGGAAACACCATATATTTT. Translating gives CASSSGGYSGNTIYF.

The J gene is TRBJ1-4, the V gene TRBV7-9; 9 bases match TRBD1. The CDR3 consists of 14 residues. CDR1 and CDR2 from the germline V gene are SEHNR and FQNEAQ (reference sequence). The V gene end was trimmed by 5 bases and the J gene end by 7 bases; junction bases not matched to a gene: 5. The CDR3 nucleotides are TGTGCCAGCAGCATAAGACAGGGGGGTGAAAAACTGTTTTTT. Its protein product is CASSIRQGGEKLFF.